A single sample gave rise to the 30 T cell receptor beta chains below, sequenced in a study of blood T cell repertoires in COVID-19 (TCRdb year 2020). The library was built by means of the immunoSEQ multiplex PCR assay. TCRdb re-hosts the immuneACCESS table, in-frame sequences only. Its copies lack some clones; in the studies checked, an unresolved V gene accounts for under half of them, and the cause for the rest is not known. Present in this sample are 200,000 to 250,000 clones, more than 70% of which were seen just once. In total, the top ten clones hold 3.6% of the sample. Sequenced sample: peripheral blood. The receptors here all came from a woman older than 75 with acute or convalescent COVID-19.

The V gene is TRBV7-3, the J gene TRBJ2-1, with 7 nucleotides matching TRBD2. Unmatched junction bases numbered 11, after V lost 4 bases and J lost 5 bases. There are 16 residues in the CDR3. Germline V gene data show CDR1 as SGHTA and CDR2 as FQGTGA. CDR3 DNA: TGTGCCAGCAGCTCTAGCCGGACTAGAGTAGACAATGAGCAGTTCTTC. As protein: CASSSSRTRVDNEQFF.

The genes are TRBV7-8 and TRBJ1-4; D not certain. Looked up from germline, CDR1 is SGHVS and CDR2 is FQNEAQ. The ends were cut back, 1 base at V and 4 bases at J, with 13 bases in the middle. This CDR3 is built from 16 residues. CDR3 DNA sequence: TGTGCCAGCAGCTTAGTCGGCGGGAGGAATAATGAAAAACTGTTTTTT. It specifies CASSLVGGRNNEKLFF.

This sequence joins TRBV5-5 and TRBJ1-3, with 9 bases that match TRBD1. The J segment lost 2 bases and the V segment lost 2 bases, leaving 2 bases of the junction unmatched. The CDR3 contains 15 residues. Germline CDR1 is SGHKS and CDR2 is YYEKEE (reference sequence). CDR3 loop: CASSLRTGAGNTIYF. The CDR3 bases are TGTGCCAGCAGCTTACGGACAGGGGCTGGAAACACCATATATTTT.

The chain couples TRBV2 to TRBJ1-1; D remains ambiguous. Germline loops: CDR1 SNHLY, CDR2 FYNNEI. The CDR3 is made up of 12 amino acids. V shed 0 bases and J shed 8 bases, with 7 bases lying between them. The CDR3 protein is CASSEAGWEAFF. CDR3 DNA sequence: TGTGCCAGCAGTGAAGCGGGCTGGGAAGCTTTCTTT. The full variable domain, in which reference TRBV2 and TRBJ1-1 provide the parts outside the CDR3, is EPEVTQTPSHQVTQMGQEVILRCVPISNHLYFYWYRQILGQKVEFLVSFYNNEISEKSEIFDDQFSVERPDGSNFTLKIRSTKLEDSAMYFCASSEAGWEAFFGQGTRLTVV.

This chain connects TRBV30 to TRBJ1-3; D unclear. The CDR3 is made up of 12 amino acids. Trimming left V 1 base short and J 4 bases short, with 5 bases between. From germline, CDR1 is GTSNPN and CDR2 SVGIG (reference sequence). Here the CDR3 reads CAWSAVGNTIYF. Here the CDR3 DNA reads TGTGCCTGGAGTGCAGTCGGAAACACCATATATTTT.

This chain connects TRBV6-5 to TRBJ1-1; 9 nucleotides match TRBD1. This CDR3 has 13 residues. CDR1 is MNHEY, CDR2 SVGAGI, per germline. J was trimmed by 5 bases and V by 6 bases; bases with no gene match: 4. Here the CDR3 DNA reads TGTGCCAGCAGCAACAGGGGGCAAACTGAAGCTTTCTTT. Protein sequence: CASSNRGQTEAFF.

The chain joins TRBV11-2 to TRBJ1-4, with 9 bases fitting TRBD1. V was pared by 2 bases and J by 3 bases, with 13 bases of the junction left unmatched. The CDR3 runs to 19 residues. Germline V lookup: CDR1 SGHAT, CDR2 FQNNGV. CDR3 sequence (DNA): TGTGCCAGCAGCTTACGCCCACAGGGGGCGCGATCCGCTAATGAAAAACTGTTTTTT. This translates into CASSLRPQGARSANEKLFF.

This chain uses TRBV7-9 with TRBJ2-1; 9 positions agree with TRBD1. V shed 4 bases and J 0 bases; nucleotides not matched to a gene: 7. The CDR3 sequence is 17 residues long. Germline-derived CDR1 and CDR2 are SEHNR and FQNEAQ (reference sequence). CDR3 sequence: CASSSLGTGSSYNEQFF. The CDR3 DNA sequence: TGTGCCAGCAGCTCCCTAGGGACAGGGAGCTCCTACAATGAGCAGTTCTTC.

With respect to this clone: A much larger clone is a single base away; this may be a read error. The CDR3: CASSPGQGFGYTF. CDR3 DNA sequence: TGTGCCAGCAGCCCGGGACAGGGGTTTGGCTACACCTTC. This chain links TRBV3-1 (or the pseudogene TRBV3-2) with TRBJ1-2; TRBD1 matches 10 bases. V was pared by 4 bases and J by 7 bases, with 3 bases of the junction left unmatched. This CDR3 comprises 13 residues. Looked up from germline, CDR1 is LGHDT and CDR2 is YNNKEL (reference sequence).

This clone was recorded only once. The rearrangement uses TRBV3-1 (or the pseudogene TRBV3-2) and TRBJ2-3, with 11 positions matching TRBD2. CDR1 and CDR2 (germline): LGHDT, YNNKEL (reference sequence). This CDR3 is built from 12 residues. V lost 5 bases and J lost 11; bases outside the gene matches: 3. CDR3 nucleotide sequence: TGTGCCAGCAGCTTAGGACTAGCGGGGCAGTATTTT. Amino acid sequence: CASSLGLAGQYF.

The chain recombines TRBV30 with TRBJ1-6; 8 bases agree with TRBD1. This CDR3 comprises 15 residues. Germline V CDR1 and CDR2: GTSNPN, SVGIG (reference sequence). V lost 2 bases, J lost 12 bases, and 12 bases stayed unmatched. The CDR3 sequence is CAWSPDRGGVGPLHF. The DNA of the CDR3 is TGTGCCTGGAGTCCCGACAGGGGAGGTGTCGGACCCCTCCACTTT. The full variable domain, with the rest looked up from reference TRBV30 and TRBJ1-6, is SQTIHQWPATLVQPVGSPLSLECTVEGTSNPNLYWYRQAAGRGLQLLFYSVGIGQISSEVPQNLSASRPQDRQFILSSKKLLLSDSGFYLCAWSPDRGGVGPLHFGNGTRLTVT.

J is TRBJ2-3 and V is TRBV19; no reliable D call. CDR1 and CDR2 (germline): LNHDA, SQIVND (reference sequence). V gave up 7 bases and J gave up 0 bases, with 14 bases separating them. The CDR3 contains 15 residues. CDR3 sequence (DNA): TGTGCCAGTACCCAGGCCGGTATGAGCACAGATACGCAGTATTTT. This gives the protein CASTQAGMSTDTQYF. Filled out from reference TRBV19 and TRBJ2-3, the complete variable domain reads DGGITQSPKYLFRKEGQNVTLSCEQNLNHDAMYWYRQDPGQGLRLIYYSQIVNDFQKGDIAEGYSVSREKKESFPLTVTSAQKNPTAFYLCASTQAGMSTDTQYFGPGTRLTVL.

CDR3 nucleotide sequence: TGTGCCAGCAGCTTGCGTAGGGGGCGGGGCACTGAAGCTTTCTTT. Protein product: CASSLRRGRGTEAFF. V usage is TRBV7-2 and J usage is TRBJ1-1, with 7 bases lining up with TRBD1. V was clipped by 3 bases and J by 4 bases; unmatched bases: 8. From germline, CDR1 is SGHTA and CDR2 FQGNSA. The CDR3 is 15 residues long.

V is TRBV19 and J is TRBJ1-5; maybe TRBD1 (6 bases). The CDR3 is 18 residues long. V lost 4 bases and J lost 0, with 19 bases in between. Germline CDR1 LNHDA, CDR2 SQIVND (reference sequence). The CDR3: CASSSRGRQAISNQPQHF. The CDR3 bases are TGTGCCAGTAGTAGTAGGGGTCGACAGGCGATTAGCAATCAGCCCCAGCATTTT.

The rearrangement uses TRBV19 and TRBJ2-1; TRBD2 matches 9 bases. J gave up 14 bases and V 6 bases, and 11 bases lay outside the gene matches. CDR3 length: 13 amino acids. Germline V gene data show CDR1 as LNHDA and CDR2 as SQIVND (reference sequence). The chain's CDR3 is CASRDSGGHLEFF. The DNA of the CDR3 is TGTGCCAGTAGAGATAGCGGGGGCCACCTGGAGTTCTTC.

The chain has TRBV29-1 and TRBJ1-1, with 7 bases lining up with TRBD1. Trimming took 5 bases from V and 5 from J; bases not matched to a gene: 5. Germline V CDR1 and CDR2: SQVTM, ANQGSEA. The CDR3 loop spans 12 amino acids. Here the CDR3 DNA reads TGCAGCGTTTACAGGGGTGAGACTGAAGCTTTCTTT. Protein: CSVYRGETEAFF.

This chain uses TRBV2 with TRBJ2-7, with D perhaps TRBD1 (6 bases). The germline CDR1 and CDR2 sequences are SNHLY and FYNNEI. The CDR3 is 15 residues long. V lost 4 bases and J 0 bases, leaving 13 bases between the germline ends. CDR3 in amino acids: CASSAGQRSSYEQYF. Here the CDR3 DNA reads TGTGCCAGCAGTGCCGGACAGAGAAGCTCCTACGAGCAGTACTTC. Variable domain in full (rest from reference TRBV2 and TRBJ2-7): EPEVTQTPSHQVTQMGQEVILRCVPISNHLYFYWYRQILGQKVEFLVSFYNNEISEKSEIFDDQFSVERPDGSNFTLKIRSTKLEDSAMYFCASSAGQRSSYEQYFGPGTRLTVT.

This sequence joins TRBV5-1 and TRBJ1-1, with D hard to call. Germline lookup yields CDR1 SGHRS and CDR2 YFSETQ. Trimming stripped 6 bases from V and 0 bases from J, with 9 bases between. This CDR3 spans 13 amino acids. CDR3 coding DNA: TGCGCCAGCATGAACTACTTGAACACTGAAGCTTTCTTT. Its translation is CASMNYLNTEAFF.

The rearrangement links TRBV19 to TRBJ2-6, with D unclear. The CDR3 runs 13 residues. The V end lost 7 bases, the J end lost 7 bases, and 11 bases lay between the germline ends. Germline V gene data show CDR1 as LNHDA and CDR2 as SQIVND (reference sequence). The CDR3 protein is CASTLREANVLTF. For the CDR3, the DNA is TGTGCCAGTACCCTCCGCGAAGCCAACGTCCTGACTTTC.

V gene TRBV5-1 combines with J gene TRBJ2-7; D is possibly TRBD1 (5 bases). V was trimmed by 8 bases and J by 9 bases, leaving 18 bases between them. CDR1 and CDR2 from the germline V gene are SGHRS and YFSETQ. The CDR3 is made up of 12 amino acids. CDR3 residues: CASNPVRGTQYF. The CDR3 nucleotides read TGCGCCAGTAACCCCGTAAGGGGTACGCAGTACTTC.

The CDR3 spells CASSASGTIGELFF. The CDR3, as DNA: TGTGCCAGCAGTGCGTCTGGCACGATCGGGGAGCTGTTTTTT. This chain links TRBV2 with TRBJ2-2; no clear D. Trimming cost V 4 bases and J 7 bases, with 13 bases left between them. The CDR3 extends over 14 amino acids. Germline V gene lookup returns CDR1 SNHLY and CDR2 FYNNEI. Based on the CDR3 plus reference TRBV2 and TRBJ2-2, the full variable domain is EPEVTQTPSHQVTQMGQEVILRCVPISNHLYFYWYRQILGQKVEFLVSFYNNEISEKSEIFDDQFSVERPDGSNFTLKIRSTKLEDSAMYFCASSASGTIGELFFGEGSRLTVL.

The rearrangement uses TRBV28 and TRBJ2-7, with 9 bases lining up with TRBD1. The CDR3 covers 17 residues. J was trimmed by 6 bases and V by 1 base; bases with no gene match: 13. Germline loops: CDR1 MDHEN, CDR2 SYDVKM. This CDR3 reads CASSLLLGRDRASEQYF. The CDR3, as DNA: TGTGCCAGCAGTTTATTGCTGGGGAGGGACAGGGCCTCCGAGCAGTACTTC.

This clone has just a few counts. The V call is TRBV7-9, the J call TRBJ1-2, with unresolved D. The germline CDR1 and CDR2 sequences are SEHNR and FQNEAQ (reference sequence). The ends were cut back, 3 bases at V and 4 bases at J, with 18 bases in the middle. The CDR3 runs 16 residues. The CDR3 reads CASSFPGSLHPYGYTF. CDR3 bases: TGTGCCAGCAGCTTCCCAGGTTCCCTTCACCCCTATGGCTACACCTTC.

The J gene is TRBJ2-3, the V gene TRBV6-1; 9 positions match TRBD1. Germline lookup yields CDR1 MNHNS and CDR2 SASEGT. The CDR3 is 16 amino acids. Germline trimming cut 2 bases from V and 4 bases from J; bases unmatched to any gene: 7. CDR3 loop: CASSESGTGLPDTQYF. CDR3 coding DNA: TGTGCCAGCAGTGAATCCGGGACAGGGTTACCAGATACGCAGTATTTT.

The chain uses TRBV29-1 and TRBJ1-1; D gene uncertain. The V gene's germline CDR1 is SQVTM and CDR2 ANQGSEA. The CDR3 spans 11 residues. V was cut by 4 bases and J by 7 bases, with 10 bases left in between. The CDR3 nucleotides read TGCAGCGTTGGTCTCTATGATGAAGCTTTCTTT. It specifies CSVGLYDEAFF.

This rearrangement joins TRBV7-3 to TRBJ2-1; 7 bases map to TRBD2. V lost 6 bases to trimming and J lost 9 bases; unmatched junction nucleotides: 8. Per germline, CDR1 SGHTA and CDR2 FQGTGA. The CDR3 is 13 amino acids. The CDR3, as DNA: TGTGCCAGCAGTTCTATAGCGGGTGCTGAGCAGTTCTTC. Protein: CASSSIAGAEQFF.

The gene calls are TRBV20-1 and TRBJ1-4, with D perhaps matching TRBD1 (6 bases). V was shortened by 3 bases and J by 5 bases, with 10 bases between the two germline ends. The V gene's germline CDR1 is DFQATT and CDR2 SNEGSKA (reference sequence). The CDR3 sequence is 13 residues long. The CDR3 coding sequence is TGCAGTGCTAGTGGACAGAACAATGAAAAACTGTTTTTT. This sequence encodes CSASGQNNEKLFF.

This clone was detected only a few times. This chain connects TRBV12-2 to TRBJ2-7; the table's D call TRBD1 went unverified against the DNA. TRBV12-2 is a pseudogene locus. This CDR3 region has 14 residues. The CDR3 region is CASRLASASYEQYF. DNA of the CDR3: TGTGCAAGTCGCTTAGCCAGTGCTTCCTACGAGCAGTACTTC.

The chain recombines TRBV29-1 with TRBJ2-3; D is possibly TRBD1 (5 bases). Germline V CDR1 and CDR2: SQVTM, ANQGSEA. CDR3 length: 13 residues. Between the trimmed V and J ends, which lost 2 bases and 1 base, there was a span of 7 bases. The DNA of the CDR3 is TGCAGCGTTGAAATAGGGGGCACAGATACGCAGTATTTT. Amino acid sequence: CSVEIGGTDTQYF.

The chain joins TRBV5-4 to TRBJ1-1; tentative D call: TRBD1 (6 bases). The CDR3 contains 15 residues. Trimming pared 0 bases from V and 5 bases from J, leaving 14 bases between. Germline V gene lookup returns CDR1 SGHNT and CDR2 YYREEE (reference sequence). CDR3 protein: CASSLALGARTEAFF. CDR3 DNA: TGTGCCAGCAGCTTGGCCCTGGGGGCGCGGACTGAAGCTTTCTTT.